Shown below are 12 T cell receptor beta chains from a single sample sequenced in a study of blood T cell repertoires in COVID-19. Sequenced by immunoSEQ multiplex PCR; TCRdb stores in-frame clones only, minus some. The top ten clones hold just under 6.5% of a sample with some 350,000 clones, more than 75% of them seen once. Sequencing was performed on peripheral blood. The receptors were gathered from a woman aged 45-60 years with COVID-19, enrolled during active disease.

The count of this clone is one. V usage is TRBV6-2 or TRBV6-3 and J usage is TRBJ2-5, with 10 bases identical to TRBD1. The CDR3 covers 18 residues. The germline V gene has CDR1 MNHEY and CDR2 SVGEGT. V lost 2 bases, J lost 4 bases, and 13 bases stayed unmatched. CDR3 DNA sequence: TGTGCCAGCAGTTACCCCCCGTTGGGGACAGGGGATGTAGAGACCCAGTACTTC. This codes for CASSYPPLGTGDVETQYF.

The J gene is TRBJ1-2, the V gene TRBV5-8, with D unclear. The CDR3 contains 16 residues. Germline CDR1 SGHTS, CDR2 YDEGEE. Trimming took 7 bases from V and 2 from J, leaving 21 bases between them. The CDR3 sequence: CASRAPFRGTNYGYTF. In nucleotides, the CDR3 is TGTGCCAGCCGAGCCCCCTTTCGGGGTACCAACTATGGCTACACCTTC.

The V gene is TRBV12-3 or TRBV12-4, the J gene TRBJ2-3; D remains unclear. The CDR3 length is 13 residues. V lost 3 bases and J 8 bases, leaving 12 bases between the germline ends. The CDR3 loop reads CASSFSTLVTQYF. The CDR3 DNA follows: TGTGCCAGCAGTTTCAGTACCCTAGTTACGCAGTATTTT.

The CDR3 is CASSLWAGVSYEQYF. Here the CDR3 DNA reads TGTGCCAGCAGCTTATGGGCAGGGGTCTCCTACGAGCAGTACTTC. The chain recombines TRBV7-9 with TRBJ2-7, with a possible D match to TRBD1 (6 bases). V was trimmed by 2 bases and J by 0 bases, leaving 11 bases between them. The CDR3 sequence is 15 residues long. Germline CDR1 SEHNR, CDR2 FQNEAQ (reference sequence).

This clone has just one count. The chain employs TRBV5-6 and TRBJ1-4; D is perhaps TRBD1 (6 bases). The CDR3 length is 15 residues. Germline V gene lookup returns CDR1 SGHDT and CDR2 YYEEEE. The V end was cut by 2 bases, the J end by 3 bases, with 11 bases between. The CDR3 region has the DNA TGTGCCAGCAGCTTCGCGGGGGCTCCTAATGAAAAACTGTTTTTT. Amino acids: CASSFAGAPNEKLFF.

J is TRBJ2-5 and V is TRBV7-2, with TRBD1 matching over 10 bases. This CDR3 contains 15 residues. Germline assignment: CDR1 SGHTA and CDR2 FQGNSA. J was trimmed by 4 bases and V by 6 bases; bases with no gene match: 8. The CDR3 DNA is TGTGCCAGCAGACCAATGGGACAGGGGATAGAGACCCAGTACTTC. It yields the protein CASRPMGQGIETQYF.

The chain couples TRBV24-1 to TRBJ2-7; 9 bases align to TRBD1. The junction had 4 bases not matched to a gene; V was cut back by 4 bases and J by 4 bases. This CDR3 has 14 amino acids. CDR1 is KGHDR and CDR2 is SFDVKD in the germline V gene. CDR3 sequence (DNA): TGTGCCACCAGTGAGGGGGGGACAGGGTACGAGCAGTACTTC. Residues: CATSEGGTGYEQYF.

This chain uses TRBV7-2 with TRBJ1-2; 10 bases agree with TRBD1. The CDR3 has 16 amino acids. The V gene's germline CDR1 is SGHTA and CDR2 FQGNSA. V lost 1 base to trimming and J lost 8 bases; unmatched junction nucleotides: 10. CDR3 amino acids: CASSLVGDRGREGYTF. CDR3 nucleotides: TGTGCCAGCAGCTTAGTGGGAGACAGGGGGCGCGAAGGCTACACCTTC.

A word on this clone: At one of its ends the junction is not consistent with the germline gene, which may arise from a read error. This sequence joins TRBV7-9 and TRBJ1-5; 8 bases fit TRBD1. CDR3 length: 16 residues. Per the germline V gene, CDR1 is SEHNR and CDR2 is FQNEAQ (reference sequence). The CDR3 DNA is TGTGCCAGCAGCCTAGCGGACAGGGCGGTCAATCAGCCCCAGCATTTT. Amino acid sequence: CASSLADRAVNQPQHF.

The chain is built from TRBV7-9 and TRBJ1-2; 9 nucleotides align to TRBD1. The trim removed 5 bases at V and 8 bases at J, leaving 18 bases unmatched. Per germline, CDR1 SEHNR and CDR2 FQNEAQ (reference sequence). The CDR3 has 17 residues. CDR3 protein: CASSRSGTGRYFAGYTF. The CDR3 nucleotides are TGTGCCAGCAGCCGGTCCGGGACAGGGCGTTATTTCGCGGGCTACACCTTC.

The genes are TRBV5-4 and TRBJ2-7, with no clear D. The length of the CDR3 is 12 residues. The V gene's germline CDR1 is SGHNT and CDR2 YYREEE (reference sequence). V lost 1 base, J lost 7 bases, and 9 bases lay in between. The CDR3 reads CASSLFSEEQYF. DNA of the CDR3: TGTGCCAGCAGCTTGTTTTCGGAGGAGCAGTACTTC.

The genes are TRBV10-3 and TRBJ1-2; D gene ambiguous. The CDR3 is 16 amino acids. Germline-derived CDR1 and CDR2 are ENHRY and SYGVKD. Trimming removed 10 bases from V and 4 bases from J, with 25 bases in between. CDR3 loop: CATLRTFTNLIYGYTF. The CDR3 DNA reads TGTGCCACCCTACGGACTTTCACCAATCTGATCTATGGCTACACCTTC.